The T cell receptor (delta chain) under discussion was sequenced for a study of human gamma delta and Vdelta1 T cells (dated by TCRdb to the late 2010s). About the study as a whole: In this study, the researchers looked at Delta One T cells, which are Vd1+ gamma-delta T cells, to see how well they work as cytotoxic effectors against acute myeloid leukemia.

General findings and caveats noted by the study authors: Delta One T cells were reported as polyclonal and as showing broad cytotoxic targeting of acute myeloid leukemia.

This clone has more than one count but fewer than ten. Its antigen is not yet known. No base quality information exists; no much larger clone differs at one position. The cysteine opens and the phenylalanine closes a CDR3 of 15 amino acids. Just CDR3 DNA is preserved here, 45 bases in frame from base 1. Reading the germline V gene gives CDR1 TSWWSYY and CDR2 QGS. Trimming takes 2 bases from V and 2 bases from J, and the germline ends sit 12 bases apart. The library was made by PCR. The instrument given in TCRdb is Illumina MiSeq. The public reads were reprocessed by TCRdb using CATT, and rows of matching DNA were later combined. In this sample the table shows fewer than 15,000 delta-chain clones, less than 60% of which occur a single time. The ten top clones hold 1.5% of the sample.

Sequences were obtained from Vdelta1 gamma-delta T cells from blood grown in culture (DOT cells). The cell subset or site label on this specimen signifies: Delta One T cells, in vitro expanded/differentiated Vd1+ gamma-delta T cells. The chain was built from TRDV1 and TRDJ1, with TRDD3 perhaps the D gene, on 5 matching bases. This clonotype originated in a human donor in good health. The CDR3 region: CALGEKWDSTDKLIF. In nucleotides, the sequence is TGTGCTCTTGGGGAAAAGTGGGATTCTACCGATAAACTCATCTTT.